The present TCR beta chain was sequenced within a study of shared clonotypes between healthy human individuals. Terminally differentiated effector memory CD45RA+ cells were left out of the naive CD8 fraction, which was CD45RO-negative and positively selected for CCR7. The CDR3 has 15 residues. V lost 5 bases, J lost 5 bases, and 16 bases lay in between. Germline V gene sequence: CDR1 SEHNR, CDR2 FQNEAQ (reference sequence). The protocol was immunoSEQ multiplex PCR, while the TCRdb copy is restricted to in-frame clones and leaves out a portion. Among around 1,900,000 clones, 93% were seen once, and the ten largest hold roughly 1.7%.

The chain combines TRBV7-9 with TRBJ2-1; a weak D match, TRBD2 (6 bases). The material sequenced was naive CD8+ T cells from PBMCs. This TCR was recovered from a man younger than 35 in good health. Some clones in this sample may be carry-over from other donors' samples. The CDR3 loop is CASSPPISGDNEQFF. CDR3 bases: TGTGCCAGCAGCCCCCCGATATCGGGGGACAATGAGCAGTTCTTC.